The source of this T cell receptor beta chain is a study of T cells after yellow fever vaccination. Study background: The authors prepared low-cell-number fractions using SMART-Seq v4 Ultra Low Input.

As to this clonotype: Its antigen is currently unknown.

Study results and limitations: Just a small share of clonotypes turned up in the CD4 compartment as well as the CD8 compartment. Detected again after the booster were most primary-vaccination clones, at 95% to 98% CD4 and approximately 85% CD8.

TCRdb fed the 5' RACE reads into MiXCR, producing one record per CDR3 protein. This table has under 150,000 distinct CDR3 sequences, approximately 7.7% appearing once. The sequence was obtained from a man under 40 who received the YFV17D yellow fever vaccine. The specimen comprised CD4+ T cells sorted from PBMCs, sampled 5 days after the yellow fever booster vaccination.

Here the CDR3 reads CASSSDRGRQFF. Written as DNA, the CDR3 is TGTGCCAGCAGCTCTGACCGGGGCCGCCAGTTCTTC. The genes are TRBV5-4 and TRBJ2-1; D may match TRBD1 or TRBD2 (5 bases each). Deletions cut 3 bases from V and 13 bases from J, with 14 bases between. Germline V gives CDR1 SGHNT, CDR2 YYREEE (reference sequence). This CDR3 contains 12 residues.